What follows describes a single TCR beta chain. The antigen it binds to is not known. The record has no base qualities; no much larger clone is one base away. The record originates from a study of Graves' ophthalmopathy and Graves' hyperthyroidism listed by TCRdb under 2018. A note on the overall study: Stable hyperthyroidism was defined as no progression to ophthalmopathy within 18 months of follow-up. An independent validation cohort was composed of fewer than 20 hyperthyroidism patients and 17 patients who later progressed from hyperthyroidism to ophthalmopathy. The study used signatures of the TCR beta repertoire to tell Graves' ophthalmopathy apart from Graves' hyperthyroidism and to predict which patients would progress to ophthalmopathy. To explore V-J signatures that distinguish ophthalmopathy from hyperthyroidism, a discovery set of under 110 patients was enrolled, made up of 40 to 45 with ophthalmopathy and 57 with stable hyperthyroidism. Once sampling was done, hyperthyroidism patients were given methimazole at a starting dose of 30 mg daily, while ophthalmopathy patients were given high-dose intravenous methylprednisolone. In total, around 140 blood samples were TCR-sequenced: 40 to 45 ophthalmopathy, roughly 77 hyperthyroidism and 17 hyperthyroidism-to-ophthalmopathy patients. In about six hyperthyroidism patients, the T-cell repertoire of thyroid tissue was compared with the T-cell repertoire of blood.

For repertoire sequencing, TCR beta CDR3 regions were amplified from RNA transcripts. The first round of RT-PCR was done with HTBI primers and the Qiagen OneStep RT-PCR kit, and was followed by a second round of multiplex PCR, then size selection and purification. The libraries underwent paired-end sequencing with 100 bp reads on an Illumina HiSeq2000. On the study's bioinformatics: Reads were processed with SOAPnuke, discarding reads with adapters, uncalled bases, mean Phred below 15, or no exact constant-primer or identifier match. High-quality paired reads were merged with COPE v1.2.5. Clonotypes were defined as unique nucleotide sequences and were aligned to IMGT TRB V, D and J references using MiTCR v1.1. Only V-J combinations with frequency above 0.0001 were analysed, covering around 99% of repertoires. For each V-J combination, a TCR clonal expansion and chaos score was defined as F50 clonal expansion divided by the chaos observed in the TCRdist matrix. Features were reduced by Welch's t-statistics and random forest to 10 to 15 V-J combinations, which fed a naive Bayes classifier. The Morisita-Horn index was used to measure how similar the thyroid and blood repertoires were. The raw public reads went through TCRdb reprocessing: fastp at Q25, MiXCR clone calling, in-frame beta chains kept. One record per CDR3 amino acid sequence lists the most common genes and DNA. TCRdb assigned the V and J calls; the authors' analysis was not used. Here the sample has over a million distinct CDR3 sequences; about 36% occur a single time. Approximately 12% of the sample is taken by the ten largest.

The full study reports these points: The 13-signature model separated ophthalmopathy from stable hyperthyroidism with over 85% sensitivity and about 81% specificity in cross-validation, and 80%/75% in the test set. In validation, the model predicted ophthalmopathy progression with nearly 71% sensitivity and roughly 72% specificity; 12 predicted patients were CT-confirmed with GO in a median of roughly 6.8 months. Most expanded thyroid clonotypes with a frequency above 0.001 also appeared in blood, which suggests that blood repertoires may reflect the immune response in the thyroid. No statistical method was used to set the sample size in advance, and the investigators knew which group each participant was assigned to.

Hyperthyroidism patients were newly diagnosed, were aged 18 to 65 years, and had a disease duration under 2 months. Patients with other autoimmune diseases, uncontrolled infections, pregnancy or lactation were excluded. Diagnosis was based on clinical symptoms, serum thyroxine, TRAb, thyroid ultrasound and orbital computed tomography. Total RNA was extracted using Trizol reagent, and RNA quality was checked on an Agilent 2100 Bioanalyzer. V is cut back by 8 bases and J by 4 bases, with 7 bases in the junction unmatched. The CDR3 contains 12 residues, cysteine and phenylalanine counted. Only the CDR3 region is kept as DNA, spanning 36 bases read in frame from base 1. From the germline V gene, CDR1 is SQVTM and CDR2 is ANQGSEA.

The chain links TRBV29-1 with TRBJ2-7; the central 8 bases match TRBD2. Material for sequencing was peripheral blood or thyroid tissue (not recorded which). This TCR was recovered from an adult man with Graves' hyperthyroidism. CDR3 loop: CSLEVAGYEQYF. The sequenced DNA: TGCAGCTTAGAGGTAGCGGGGTACGAGCAGTACTTC.